Each of the 2 T cell receptor beta chains below was sequenced from the same sample in a study of cytomegalovirus exposure and HLA in healthy donors. It was with 60 Vbeta and 13 Jbeta primers that the PCR ran. Method: immunoSEQ multiplex PCR; TCRdb's copy keeps in-frame clones and lacks some. The sample lists about 190,000 clones; 65% to 80% were seen once. Material for sequencing was PBMCs. The source of these receptors is a young man in good health and CMV-seropositive.

The chain combines TRBV5-1 with TRBJ2-3; maybe TRBD2 (6 bases). The CDR3 is 15 residues long. Germline lookup yields CDR1 SGHRS and CDR2 YFSETQ. The ends were cut back, 0 bases at V and 1 base at J, with 9 bases in the middle. The CDR3, as DNA: TGCGCCAGCAGCTTGGGGGCTAGCGGCACAGATACGCAGTATTTT. Amino acids: CASSLGASGTDTQYF.

This rearrangement joins TRBV9 to TRBJ2-3; a weak D match, TRBD2 (5 bases). This CDR3 comprises 14 residues. V lost 4 bases and J 3 bases, leaving 12 bases between the germline ends. Per the germline V gene, CDR1 is SGDLS and CDR2 is YYNGEE. CDR3 DNA: TGTGCCAGCAGCCAGCGACTACAAACAGATACGCAGTATTTT. This sequence encodes CASSQRLQTDTQYF. The whole variable domain, filled in from reference TRBV9 and TRBJ2-3, reads DSGVTQTPKHLITATGQRVTLRCSPRSGDLSVYWYQQSLDQGLQFLIQYYNGEERAKGNILERFSAQQFPDLHSELNLSSLELGDSALYFCASSQRLQTDTQYFGPGTRLTVL.